The 27 T cell receptor beta chains below come from one sample, sequenced in a study of blood T cell repertoires in COVID-19. TCRdb's copy holds only in-frame clones and misses some; the assay was immunoSEQ multiplex PCR. The table includes 200,000 to 250,000 clones, roughly 90% detected once. Sequences were obtained from peripheral blood. The receptors shown here come from a man in his thirties or forties who had recovered from COVID-19.

The chain combines TRBV12-5 with TRBJ1-1, with TRBD1 as a possible D gene (5 bases). The CDR3 has 15 residues. V was pared by 6 bases and J by 4 bases, with 18 bases between. Germline CDR1 reads LGHNT; CDR2 reads FRNRAP. This CDR3 is CASGPRTGDATEAFF. CDR3 bases: TGTGCTAGTGGCCCGAGAACAGGAGACGCCACTGAAGCTTTCTTT.

The CDR3 bases are TGTGCCATCAGTACAGGGGGCGGTAACGGAAACACCATATATTTT. Protein product: CAISTGGGNGNTIYF. The V and J genes are TRBV10-3 and TRBJ1-3; 9 nucleotides line up with TRBD1. Germline loops: CDR1 ENHRY, CDR2 SYGVKD. This CDR3 region has 15 residues. The V gene end was trimmed by 5 bases and the J gene end by 4 bases; junction bases not matched to a gene: 6.

The rearrangement uses TRBV18 and TRBJ2-7, with 12 positions matching TRBD2. V shed 6 bases, J shed 4 bases, and the junction held 7 bases outside the gene matches. This CDR3 has 15 amino acids. Per the germline V gene, CDR1 is KGHSH and CDR2 is LQKENI. The CDR3 loop reads CASSPTSGGHYEQYF. DNA for the CDR3: TGTGCCAGCTCGCCAACTAGCGGGGGGCATTACGAGCAGTACTTC. The full variable domain, rest sourced from reference TRBV18 and TRBJ2-7, is NAGVMQNPRHLVRRRGQEARLRCSPMKGHSHVYWYRQLPEEGLKFMVYLQKENIIDESGMPKERFSAEFPKEGPSILRIQQVVRGDSAAYFCASSPTSGGHYEQYFGPGTRLTVT.

The chain recombines TRBV19 with TRBJ1-1, with a weak D call TRBD1 (6 bases). V lost 6 bases to trimming and J lost 1 base, with 12 bases between them. The CDR3 sequence is 14 residues long. CDR1 is LNHDA, CDR2 SQIVND, per germline (reference sequence). The CDR3 loop is CASSLRGSNTEAFF. As DNA, the CDR3 is TGTGCCAGTAGCCTCAGGGGCTCGAACACTGAAGCTTTCTTT.

This sequence joins TRBV4-1 and TRBJ1-5; D unclear. V was shortened by 0 bases and J by 1 base, with 13 bases between the two germline ends. Looked up from germline, CDR1 is MGHRA and CDR2 is YSYEKL. The CDR3 spans 17 residues. The CDR3 bases are TGCGCCAGCAGCCAAGATCCCTTCACAAAGAGCAATCAGCCCCAGCATTTT. It codes for CASSQDPFTKSNQPQHF.

This clone has more than one count but fewer than ten. The chain couples TRBV3-1 (or the pseudogene TRBV3-2) to TRBJ2-7; 8 bases are shared with TRBD2. Germline-derived CDR1 and CDR2 are LGHDT and YNNKEL (reference sequence). The ends lost 3 bases at V and 3 bases at J; junction bases unmatched: 4. The CDR3 runs to 14 residues. CDR3 residues: CASSQGGGLYEQYF. For the CDR3, the DNA is TGTGCCAGCAGCCAGGGCGGGGGGCTCTACGAGCAGTACTTC.

The gene calls are TRBV4-3 and TRBJ2-5; TRBD2 matches 8 bases. This CDR3 has 16 residues. From germline, CDR1 is LGHNA and CDR2 YSLEER. J was trimmed by 7 bases and V by 0 bases; bases with no gene match: 10. CDR3 sequence: CASSQDWSGGSGTQYF. DNA for the CDR3: TGCGCCAGCAGCCAAGATTGGAGCGGGGGCTCCGGGACCCAGTACTTC.

The chain is built from TRBV24-1 and TRBJ2-1, with 9 bases matching TRBD1. The ends lost 5 bases at V and 5 bases at J; junction bases unmatched: 9. The CDR3 length is 16 residues. Germline loops: CDR1 KGHDR, CDR2 SFDVKD. The DNA of the CDR3 is TGTGCCACCAGTGCCCTGGGACAGGGAGGCCACAATGAGCAGTTCTTC. Translation: CATSALGQGGHNEQFF.

This chain links TRBV13 with TRBJ2-3; TRBD1 matches 7 bases. J lost 2 bases, V lost 5 bases, and 4 bases had no gene match. The CDR3 covers 14 residues. The germline V gene encodes CDR1 PRHDT and CDR2 FYEKMQ (reference sequence). The CDR3 loop reads CASSQGTVTDTQYF. For the CDR3, the DNA is TGTGCCAGCAGCCAGGGGACAGTCACAGATACGCAGTATTTT.

V gene TRBV4-1 combines with J gene TRBJ2-7; no firm D call. Deletions cut 4 bases from V and 1 base from J, with 8 bases between. The CDR3 loop spans 13 amino acids. Germline V gene sequence: CDR1 MGHRA, CDR2 YSYEKL. The CDR3 region is CASSLSPSYEQYF. In nucleotides, the CDR3 is TGCGCCAGCAGCCTAAGCCCTTCCTACGAGCAGTACTTC.

The chain employs TRBV12-3 or TRBV12-4 and TRBJ2-2; a weak D match, TRBD2 (5 bases). V was clipped by 3 bases and J by 13 bases, with 15 bases between them. The CDR3 runs to 13 residues. The CDR3 loop is CASSFFAGIVLFF. The CDR3 nucleotides are TGTGCCAGCAGTTTTTTCGCGGGCATTGTGCTGTTTTTT.

The CDR3: CASSSGLADTDTQYF. The CDR3 nucleotides read TGTGCCAGCAGCTCGGGACTAGCGGACACAGATACGCAGTATTTT. The chain links TRBV13 to TRBJ2-3, with 11 positions matching TRBD2. The V segment lost 4 bases and the J segment 2 bases; nucleotides outside the gene matches: 2. Germline-derived CDR1 and CDR2 are PRHDT and FYEKMQ (reference sequence). The CDR3 covers 15 residues.

As regards this clone: This sample includes further DNA sequences coding for the same CDR3. This chain links TRBV3-1 (or the pseudogene TRBV3-2) with TRBJ2-7; 9 positions agree with TRBD1. Germline loops: CDR1 LGHDT, CDR2 YNNKEL (reference sequence). The CDR3 has 15 residues. Trimming cost V 1 base and J 3 bases; bases outside gene matches: 4. The CDR3 DNA sequence: TGTGCCAGCAGCCAAGTCCCGGGACAGGGCTACGAGCAGTACTTC. Its protein is CASSQVPGQGYEQYF.

In DNA, the CDR3 is TGTGCCAGCAGCGACGAGTGGCGCGGTCAGCCCCAGCATTTT. Protein: CASSDEWRGQPQHF. V gene TRBV28 combines with J gene TRBJ1-5, with D unclear. Between the trimmed V and J ends, which lost 6 bases and 6 bases, there was a span of 15 bases. Germline V CDR1 and CDR2: MDHEN, SYDVKM. CDR3 length equals 14 residues.

The CDR3 reads CASSQDAGTGNTEAFF. In DNA, the CDR3 is TGTGCCAGCAGCCAAGATGCCGGGACAGGGAACACTGAAGCTTTCTTT. V usage is TRBV3-1 (or the pseudogene TRBV3-2) and J usage is TRBJ1-1, with 8 positions matching TRBD1. The CDR3 loop spans 16 amino acids. The V gene end was trimmed by 0 bases and the J gene end by 1 base; junction bases not matched to a gene: 4. Germline CDR1 LGHDT, CDR2 YNNKEL (reference sequence).

The chain employs TRBV20-1 and TRBJ1-2; no clear D. With 3 bases removed from V and 2 bases from J, the gap between germline ends came to 10 bases. The CDR3 contains 13 residues. CDR1 is DFQATT and CDR2 is SNEGSKA in the germline V gene (reference sequence). CDR3 residues: CSASNGQNYGYTF. Here the CDR3 DNA reads TGCAGTGCTAGTAATGGCCAAAACTATGGCTACACCTTC.

The chain is built from TRBV7-2 and TRBJ2-7; 13 bases are shared with TRBD2. The germline gives CDR1 SGHTA, CDR2 FQGNSA. Trimming took 5 bases from V and 2 from J; bases not matched to a gene: 3. The length of the CDR3 is 15 residues. In DNA, the CDR3 is TGTGCCAGCAGCCCGACTAGCGGGGGGCCCTACGAGCAGTACTTC. Translating gives CASSPTSGGPYEQYF.

This clone has just a few counts. This chain joins TRBV24-1 and TRBJ1-5; no definite D call. Germline V CDR1 and CDR2: KGHDR, SFDVKD. Trimming stripped 5 bases from V and 6 bases from J, with 13 bases between. The CDR3 length is 14 residues. The CDR3 is CATSGWEVGQPQHF. CDR3 nucleotides: TGTGCCACCAGTGGTTGGGAGGTAGGTCAGCCCCAGCATTTT.

The chain employs TRBV29-1 and TRBJ1-5; 9 nucleotides match TRBD1. The CDR3 has 13 amino acids. Germline V lookup: CDR1 SQVTM, CDR2 ANQGSEA. The V segment lost 5 bases and the J segment 7 bases; nucleotides outside the gene matches: 6. CDR3 region: CSVNPGTGQPQHF. As DNA, the CDR3 is TGCAGCGTTAACCCCGGGACAGGGCAGCCCCAGCATTTT.

The V and J genes are TRBV29-1 and TRBJ2-5, with 12 positions matching TRBD2. Germline V gene data show CDR1 as SQVTM and CDR2 as ANQGSEA. This CDR3 is 14 amino acids long. V was clipped by 6 bases and J by 4 bases; unmatched bases: 6. CDR3 in amino acids: CSVTSGGRPETQYF. The DNA for the CDR3 is TGCAGCGTGACTAGCGGGGGAAGACCAGAGACCCAGTACTTC. Full variable domain (missing parts from reference TRBV29-1 and TRBJ2-5): SAVISQKPSRDICQRGTSLTIQCQVDSQVTMMFWYRQQPGQSLTLIATANQGSEATYESGFVIDKFPISRPNLTFSTLTVSNMSPEDSSIYLCSVTSGGRPETQYFGPGTRLLVL.

The chain recombines TRBV19 with TRBJ1-2; D possibly corresponds to TRBD1 (5 bases). This CDR3 has 14 amino acids. Germline CDR1 is LNHDA and CDR2 is SQIVND (reference sequence). V gave up 7 bases and J gave up 5 bases, with 17 bases separating them. The CDR3: CASTPADRMYGYTF. DNA of the CDR3: TGTGCCAGTACCCCCGCAGACAGAATGTATGGCTACACCTTC. The whole variable domain, remainder taken from reference TRBV19 and TRBJ1-2, is DGGITQSPKYLFRKEGQNVTLSCEQNLNHDAMYWYRQDPGQGLRLIYYSQIVNDFQKGDIAEGYSVSREKKESFPLTVTSAQKNPTAFYLCASTPADRMYGYTFGSGTRLTVV.

CDR3 bases: TGTGCCAGTAGTATAAATGAGGGAGGCTTCGAAGCTTTCTTT. Translation: CASSINEGGFEAFF. J is TRBJ1-1 and V is TRBV19; D unclear. This CDR3 is 14 amino acids long. CDR1 is LNHDA and CDR2 is SQIVND in the germline V gene (reference sequence). Trimming stripped 2 bases from V and 8 bases from J, with 15 bases between.

This clone was observed a few times. The chain links TRBV6-5 to TRBJ1-5; D remains ambiguous. From germline, CDR1 is MNHEY and CDR2 SVGAGI. V gave up 7 bases and J gave up 3 bases, with 10 bases separating them. CDR3 size: 13 residues. CDR3 loop: CASTGSLNQPQHF. CDR3 nucleotides: TGTGCCAGCACCGGGTCCCTCAATCAGCCCCAGCATTTT.

This chain joins TRBV15 and TRBJ1-4, with no clear D. Per the germline V gene, CDR1 is LNHNV and CDR2 is YYDKDF (reference sequence). V shed 5 bases and J shed 4 bases, with 14 bases lying between them. The CDR3 runs to 15 residues. CDR3 residues: CATSPPGSLNEKLFF. The CDR3 nucleotides are TGTGCCACCAGCCCCCCGGGGAGCCTTAATGAAAAACTGTTTTTT. Drawing the rest from reference TRBV15 and TRBJ1-4, the complete variable domain is DAMVIQNPRYQVTQFGKPVTLSCSQTLNHNVMYWYQQKSSQAPKLLFHYYDKDFNNEADTPDNFQSRRPNTSFCFLDIRSPGLGDTAMYLCATSPPGSLNEKLFFGSGTQLSVL.

This clone has a single count. The chain employs TRBV5-8 and TRBJ1-1; 8 positions match TRBD1. CDR3 size: 15 residues. V was pared by 0 bases and J by 4 bases, with 5 bases of the junction left unmatched. CDR1 is SGHTS, CDR2 YDEGEE, per germline. In DNA form, the CDR3 reads TGTGCCAGCAGCTTGGCTAGGACAGGGTCCACTGAAGCTTTCTTT. This translates into CASSLARTGSTEAFF.

The V call is TRBV6-1, the J call TRBJ1-2, with D possibly TRBD1 on 6 matching bases. V lost 1 base and J lost 6, with 15 bases in between. Germline V gene sequence: CDR1 MNHNS, CDR2 SASEGT. The length of the CDR3 is 15 residues. This CDR3 reads CASSEDAGGTNGYTF. The CDR3 coding sequence is TGTGCCAGCAGTGAAGACGCGGGGGGCACCAATGGCTACACCTTC.

The V gene is TRBV19, the J gene TRBJ1-5; D ambiguous. V was trimmed by 3 bases and J by 0 bases, leaving 9 bases between them. Per the germline V gene, CDR1 is LNHDA and CDR2 is SQIVND (reference sequence). The CDR3 sequence is 15 residues long. In DNA, the CDR3 is TGTGCCAGTAGTATCACAGCTTATAGCAATCAGCCCCAGCATTTT. Encoded protein: CASSITAYSNQPQHF.